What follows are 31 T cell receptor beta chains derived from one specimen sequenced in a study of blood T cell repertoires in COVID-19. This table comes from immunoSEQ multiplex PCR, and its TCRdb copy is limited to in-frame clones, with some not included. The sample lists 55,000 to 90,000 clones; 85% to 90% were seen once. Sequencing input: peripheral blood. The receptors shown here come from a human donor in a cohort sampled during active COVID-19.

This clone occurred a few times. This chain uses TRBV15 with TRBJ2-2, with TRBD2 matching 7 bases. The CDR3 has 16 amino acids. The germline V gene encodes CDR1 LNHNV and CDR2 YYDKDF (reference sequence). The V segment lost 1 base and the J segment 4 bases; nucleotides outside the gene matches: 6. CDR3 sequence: CATSRGGRVSTGELFF. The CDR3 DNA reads TGTGCCACCAGCAGAGGGGGGAGGGTTTCCACCGGGGAGCTGTTTTTT.

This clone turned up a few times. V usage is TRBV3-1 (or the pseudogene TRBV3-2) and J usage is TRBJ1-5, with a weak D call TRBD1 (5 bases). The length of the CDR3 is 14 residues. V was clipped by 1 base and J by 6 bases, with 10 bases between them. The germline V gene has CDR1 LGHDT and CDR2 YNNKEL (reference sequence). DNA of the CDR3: TGTGCCAGCAGCCAAGGGGGAGGGGCTCAGCCCCAGCATTTT. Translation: CASSQGGGAQPQHF.

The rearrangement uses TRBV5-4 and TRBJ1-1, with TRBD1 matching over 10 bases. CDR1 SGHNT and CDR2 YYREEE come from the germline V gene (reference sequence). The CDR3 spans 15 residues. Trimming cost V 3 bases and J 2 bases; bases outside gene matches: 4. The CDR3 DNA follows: TGTGCCAGCAGCTCGAGGGACAGGGGTAACACTGAAGCTTTCTTT. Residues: CASSSRDRGNTEAFF.

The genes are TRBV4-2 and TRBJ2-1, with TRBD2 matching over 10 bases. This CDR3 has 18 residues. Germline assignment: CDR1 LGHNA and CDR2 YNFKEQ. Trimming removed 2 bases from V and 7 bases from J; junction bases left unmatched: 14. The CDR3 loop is CASSQHHGAGGPLNEQFF. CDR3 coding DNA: TGTGCCAGCAGCCAACACCATGGAGCGGGAGGGCCCCTGAATGAGCAGTTCTTC.

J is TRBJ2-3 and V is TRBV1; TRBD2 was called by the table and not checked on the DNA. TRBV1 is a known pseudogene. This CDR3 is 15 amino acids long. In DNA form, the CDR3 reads TGCACCTCCGGCCATCGGCGGGAGATTACAGATACGCAGTATTTT. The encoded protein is CTSGHRREITDTQYF.

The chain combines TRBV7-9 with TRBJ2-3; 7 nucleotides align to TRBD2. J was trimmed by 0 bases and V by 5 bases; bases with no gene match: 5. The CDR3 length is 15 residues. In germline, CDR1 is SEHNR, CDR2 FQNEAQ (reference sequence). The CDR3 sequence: CASSTGSGSTDTQYF. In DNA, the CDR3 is TGTGCCAGCAGCACTGGTAGCGGGAGCACAGATACGCAGTATTTT.

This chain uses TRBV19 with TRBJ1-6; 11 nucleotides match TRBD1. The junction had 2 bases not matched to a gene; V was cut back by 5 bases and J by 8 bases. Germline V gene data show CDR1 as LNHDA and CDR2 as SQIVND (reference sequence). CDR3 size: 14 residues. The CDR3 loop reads CASSVGQGDSPLHF. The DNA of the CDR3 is TGTGCCAGTAGTGTGGGACAGGGGGATTCACCCCTCCACTTT.

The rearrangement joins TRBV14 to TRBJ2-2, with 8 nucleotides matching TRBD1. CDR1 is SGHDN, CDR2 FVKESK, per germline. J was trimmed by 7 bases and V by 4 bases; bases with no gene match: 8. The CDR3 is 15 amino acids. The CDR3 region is CASSRTGSINGELFF. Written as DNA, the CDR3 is TGTGCCAGCAGCCGGACAGGGAGCATCAACGGGGAGCTGTTTTTT.

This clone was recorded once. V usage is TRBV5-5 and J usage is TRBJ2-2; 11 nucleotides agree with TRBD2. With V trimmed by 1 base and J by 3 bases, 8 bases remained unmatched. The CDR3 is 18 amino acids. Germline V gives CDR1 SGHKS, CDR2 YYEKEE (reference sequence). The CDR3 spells CASSLRKTSGTYTGELFF. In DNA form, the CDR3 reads TGTGCCAGCAGCTTGCGGAAGACTAGCGGGACCTACACCGGGGAGCTGTTTTTT.

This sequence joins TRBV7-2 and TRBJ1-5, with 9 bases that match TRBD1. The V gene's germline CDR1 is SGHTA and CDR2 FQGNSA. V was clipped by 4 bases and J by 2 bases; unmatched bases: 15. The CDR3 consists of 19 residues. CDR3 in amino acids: CASSCPGDRAGGCNQPQHF. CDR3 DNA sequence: TGTGCCAGCAGCTGTCCCGGGGACAGGGCGGGGGGTTGCAATCAGCCCCAGCATTTT.

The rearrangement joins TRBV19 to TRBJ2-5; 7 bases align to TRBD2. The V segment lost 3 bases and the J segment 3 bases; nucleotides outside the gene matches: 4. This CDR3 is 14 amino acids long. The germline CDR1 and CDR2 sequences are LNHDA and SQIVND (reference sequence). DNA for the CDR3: TGTGCCAGTAGTATGGGGGGGAGCGAAGAGACCCAGTACTTC. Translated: CASSMGGSEETQYF.

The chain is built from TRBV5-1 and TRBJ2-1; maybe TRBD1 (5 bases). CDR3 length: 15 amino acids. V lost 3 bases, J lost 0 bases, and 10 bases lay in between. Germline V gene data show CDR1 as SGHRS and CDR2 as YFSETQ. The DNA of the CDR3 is TGCGCCAGCAGCTCCACAGGTAGCTCCTACAATGAGCAGTTCTTC. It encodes CASSSTGSSYNEQFF.

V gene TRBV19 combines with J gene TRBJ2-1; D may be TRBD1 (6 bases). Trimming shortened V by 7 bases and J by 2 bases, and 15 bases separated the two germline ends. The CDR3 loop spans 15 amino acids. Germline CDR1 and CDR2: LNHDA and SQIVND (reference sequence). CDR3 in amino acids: CASKRTAATYNEQFF. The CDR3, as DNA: TGTGCCAGTAAACGGACAGCGGCAACCTACAATGAGCAGTTCTTC.

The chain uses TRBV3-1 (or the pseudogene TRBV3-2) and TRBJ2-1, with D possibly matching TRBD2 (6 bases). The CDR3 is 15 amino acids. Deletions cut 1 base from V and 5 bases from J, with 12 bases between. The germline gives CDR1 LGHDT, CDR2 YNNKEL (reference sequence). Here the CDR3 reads CASSQGSGPHNEQFF. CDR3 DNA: TGTGCCAGCAGCCAAGGTAGCGGACCCCACAATGAGCAGTTCTTC.

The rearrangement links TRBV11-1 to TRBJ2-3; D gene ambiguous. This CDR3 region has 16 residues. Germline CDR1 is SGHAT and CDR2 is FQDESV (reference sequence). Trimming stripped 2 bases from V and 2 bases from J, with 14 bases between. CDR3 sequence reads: CASSLPHPPSTDTQYF. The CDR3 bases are TGTGCCAGCAGCTTACCACACCCCCCCTCCACAGATACGCAGTATTTT.

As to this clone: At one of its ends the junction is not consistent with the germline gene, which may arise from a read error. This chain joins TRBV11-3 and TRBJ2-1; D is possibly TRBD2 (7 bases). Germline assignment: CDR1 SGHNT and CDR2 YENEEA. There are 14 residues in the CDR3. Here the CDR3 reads CARSLGGGYNEQFF. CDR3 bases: TGTGCCCGCAGCTTAGGGGGGGGGTACAATGAGCAGTTCTTC.

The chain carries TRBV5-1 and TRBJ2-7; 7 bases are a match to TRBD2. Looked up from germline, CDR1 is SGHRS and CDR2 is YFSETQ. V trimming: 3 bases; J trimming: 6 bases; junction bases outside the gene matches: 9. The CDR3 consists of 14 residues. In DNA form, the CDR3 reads TGCGCCAGCAGCTCCGGACTAGACCCACTCGAGCAGTACGTC. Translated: CASSSGLDPLEQYV.

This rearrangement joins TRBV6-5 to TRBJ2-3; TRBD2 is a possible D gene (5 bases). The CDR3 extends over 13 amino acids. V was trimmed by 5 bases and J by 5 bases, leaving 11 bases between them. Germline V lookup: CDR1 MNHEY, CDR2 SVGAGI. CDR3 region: CASSRTRKDTQYF. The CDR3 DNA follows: TGTGCCAGCAGTCGTACTAGAAAAGATACGCAGTATTTT.

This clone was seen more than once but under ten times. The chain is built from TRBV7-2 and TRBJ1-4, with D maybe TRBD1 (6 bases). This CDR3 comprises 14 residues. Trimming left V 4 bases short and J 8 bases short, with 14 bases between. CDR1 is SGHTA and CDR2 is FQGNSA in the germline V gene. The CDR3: CASSSYRVGEKLFF. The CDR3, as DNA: TGTGCCAGCAGCTCCTACAGGGTTGGCGAAAAACTGTTTTTT.

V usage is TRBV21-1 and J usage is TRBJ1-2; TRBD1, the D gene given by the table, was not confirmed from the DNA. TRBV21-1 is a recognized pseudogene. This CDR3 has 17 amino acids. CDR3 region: CASSKGTRAGGIYGYTF. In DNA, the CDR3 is TGTGCCAGCAGCAAAGGGACTCGGGCAGGGGGAATCTATGGCTACACCTTC.

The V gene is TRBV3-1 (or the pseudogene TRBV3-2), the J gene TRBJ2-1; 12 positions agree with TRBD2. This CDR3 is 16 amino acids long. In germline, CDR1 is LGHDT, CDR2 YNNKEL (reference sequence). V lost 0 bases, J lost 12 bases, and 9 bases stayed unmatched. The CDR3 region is CASSQDIASGRERQFF. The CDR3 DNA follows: TGTGCCAGCAGCCAAGACATCGCTAGCGGGAGGGAGAGGCAGTTCTTC.

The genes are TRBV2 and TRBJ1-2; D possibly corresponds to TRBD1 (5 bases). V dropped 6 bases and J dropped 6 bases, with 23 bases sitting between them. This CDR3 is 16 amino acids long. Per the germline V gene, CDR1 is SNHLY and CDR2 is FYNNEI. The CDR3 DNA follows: TGTGCCAGCAGAACCTACTTTTCCGATGCGGGGGATGGCTACACCTTC. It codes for CASRTYFSDAGDGYTF.

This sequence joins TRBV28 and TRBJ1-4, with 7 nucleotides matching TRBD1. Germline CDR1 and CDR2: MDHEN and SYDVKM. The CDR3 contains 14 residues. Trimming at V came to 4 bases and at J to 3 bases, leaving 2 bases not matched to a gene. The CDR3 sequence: CASSYGTANEKLFF. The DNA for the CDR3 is TGTGCCAGCAGTTACGGGACAGCTAATGAAAAACTGTTTTTT. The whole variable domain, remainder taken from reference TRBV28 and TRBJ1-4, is DVKVTQSSRYLVKRTGEKVFLECVQDMDHENMFWYRQDPGLGLRLIYFSYDVKMKEKGDIPEGYSVSREKKERFSLILESASTNQTSMYLCASSYGTANEKLFFGSGTQLSVL.

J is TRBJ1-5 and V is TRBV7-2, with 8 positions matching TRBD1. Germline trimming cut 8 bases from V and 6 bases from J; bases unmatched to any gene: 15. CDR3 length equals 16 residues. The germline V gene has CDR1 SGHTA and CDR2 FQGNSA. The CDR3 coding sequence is TGTGCCAGCGGACCCCGACAGGGGAGGGCCTTTCAGCCCCAGCATTTT. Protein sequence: CASGPRQGRAFQPQHF.

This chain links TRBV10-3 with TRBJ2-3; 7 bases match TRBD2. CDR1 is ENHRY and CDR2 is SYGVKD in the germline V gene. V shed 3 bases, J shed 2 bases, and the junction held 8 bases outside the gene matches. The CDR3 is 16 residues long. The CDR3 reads CAISESGGGSTDTQYF. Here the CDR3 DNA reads TGTGCCATCAGTGAATCTGGGGGAGGGTCCACAGATACGCAGTATTTT.

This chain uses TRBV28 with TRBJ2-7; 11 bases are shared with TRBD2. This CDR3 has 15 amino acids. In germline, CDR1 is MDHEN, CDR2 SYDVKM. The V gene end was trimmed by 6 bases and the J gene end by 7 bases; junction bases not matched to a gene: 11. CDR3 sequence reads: CASSHSGRAGGEQYF. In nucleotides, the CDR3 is TGTGCCAGCAGCCATAGCGGGAGGGCCGGGGGGGAGCAGTACTTC.

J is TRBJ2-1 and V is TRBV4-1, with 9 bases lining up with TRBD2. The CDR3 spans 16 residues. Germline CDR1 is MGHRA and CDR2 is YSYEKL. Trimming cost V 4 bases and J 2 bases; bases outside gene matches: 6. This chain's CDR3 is CASSPIAGVTYNEQFF. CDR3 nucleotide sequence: TGCGCCAGCAGCCCTATAGCGGGAGTGACCTACAATGAGCAGTTCTTC.

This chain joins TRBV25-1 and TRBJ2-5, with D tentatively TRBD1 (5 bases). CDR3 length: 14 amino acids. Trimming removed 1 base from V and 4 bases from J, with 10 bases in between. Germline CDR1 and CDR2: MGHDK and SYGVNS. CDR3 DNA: TGTGCCAGCAGTGAATTAACTGACAGAGAGACCCAGTACTTC. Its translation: CASSELTDRETQYF.

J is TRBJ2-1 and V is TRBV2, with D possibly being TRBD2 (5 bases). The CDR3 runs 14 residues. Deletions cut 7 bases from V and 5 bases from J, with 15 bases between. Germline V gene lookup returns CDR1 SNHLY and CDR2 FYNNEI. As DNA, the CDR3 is TGTGCCAGCAACCGGGATCCGATCAACAATGAGCAGTTCTTC. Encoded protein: CASNRDPINNEQFF.

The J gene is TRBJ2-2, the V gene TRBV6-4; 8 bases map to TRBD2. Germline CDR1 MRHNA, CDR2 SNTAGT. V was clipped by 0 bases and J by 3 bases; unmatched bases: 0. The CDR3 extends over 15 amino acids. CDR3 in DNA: TGTGCCAGCAGTGACTCGACTAGCGACACCGGGGAGCTGTTTTTT. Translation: CASSDSTSDTGELFF.

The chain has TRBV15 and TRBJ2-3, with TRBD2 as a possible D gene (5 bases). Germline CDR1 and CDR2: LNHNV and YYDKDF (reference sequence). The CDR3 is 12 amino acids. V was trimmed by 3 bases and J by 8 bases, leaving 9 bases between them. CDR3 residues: CATSRAEGTQYF. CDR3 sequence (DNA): TGTGCCACCAGCAGGGCCGAGGGTACGCAGTATTTT.